These 25 T cell receptor beta chains were sequenced from one sample in a study of blood T cell repertoires in COVID-19. Assay used: immunoSEQ multiplex PCR; TCRdb lists only in-frame clones, some missing. This sample has under 50,000 clones, with 80% to 95% found just once. Material for sequencing was peripheral blood. These receptor sequences come from a human donor in a cohort sampled during active COVID-19.

This rearrangement joins TRBV13 to TRBJ1-2; D unclear. Trimming removed 5 bases from V and 7 bases from J, with 14 bases in between. CDR1 is PRHDT, CDR2 FYEKMQ, per germline (reference sequence). This CDR3 spans 13 amino acids. The CDR3 spells CASSRRRTGGYTF. Here the CDR3 DNA reads TGTGCCAGCAGCCGTAGGAGGACGGGTGGCTACACCTTC.

This clone was seen a few times. The chain has TRBV9 and TRBJ2-7; 7 bases fit TRBD1. This CDR3 comprises 15 residues. Unmatched junction bases numbered 10, after V lost 4 bases and J lost 3 bases. The V gene's germline CDR1 is SGDLS and CDR2 YYNGEE. In DNA form, the CDR3 reads TGTGCCAGCAGCCGTAAGGGGGCGCAAAACTACGAGCAGTACTTC. It yields the protein CASSRKGAQNYEQYF.

This rearrangement joins TRBV3-1 (or the pseudogene TRBV3-2) to TRBJ1-2, with TRBD1 matching 7 bases. CDR3 length: 14 residues. Germline V CDR1 and CDR2: LGHDT, YNNKEL (reference sequence). Trimming at V came to 4 bases and at J to 3 bases, leaving 5 bases not matched to a gene. The CDR3 DNA sequence: TGTGCCAGCAGCCGGACAGGCATCGACTATGGCTACACCTTC. Its protein is CASSRTGIDYGYTF.

The chain employs TRBV5-4 and TRBJ2-1; D call uncertain. Germline V CDR1 and CDR2: SGHNT, YYREEE (reference sequence). V lost 4 bases to trimming and J lost 7 bases, with 9 bases between them. This CDR3 contains 12 residues. The CDR3 DNA reads as TGTGCCAGCAGCGTGTCCGTGAATGAGCAGTTCTTC. Translation gives CASSVSVNEQFF.

The chain couples TRBV7-6 to TRBJ2-7, with TRBD2 matching 7 bases. The germline V gene has CDR1 SGHVS and CDR2 FNYEAQ. With 7 bases clipped from V and 5 bases from J, the junction kept 17 bases outside the gene matches. The CDR3 is 16 residues long. CDR3 nucleotides: TGTGCCAGCAACCCACGAGGGGAGGGCGCCTTGAACGAGCAGTACTTC. Protein: CASNPRGEGALNEQYF.

The rearrangement joins TRBV18 to TRBJ2-2; weak D call: TRBD2 (6 bases). Germline loops: CDR1 KGHSH, CDR2 LQKENI. The CDR3 covers 16 residues. V shed 1 base and J shed 1 base, with 10 bases lying between them. CDR3 in DNA: TGTGCCAGCTCACCACAGGCGGGGAGGAACACCGGGGAGCTGTTTTTT. Translating it yields CASSPQAGRNTGELFF.

The chain uses TRBV5-1 and TRBJ2-2; possible D gene TRBD1, 5 bases. Germline-derived CDR1 and CDR2 are SGHRS and YFSETQ. This CDR3 has 16 amino acids. Trimming shortened V by 0 bases and J by 4 bases, and 13 bases separated the two germline ends. In nucleotides, the CDR3 is TGCGCCAGCAGCTTGGTGGAAGGGGTTGCCACCGGGGAGCTGTTTTTT. It codes for CASSLVEGVATGELFF.

This CDR3 reads CASSLVAGSSYEQYF. In DNA, the CDR3 is TGTGCCAGCAGCTTAGTTGCCGGGAGCTCCTACGAGCAGTACTTC. The J gene is TRBJ2-7, the V gene TRBV7-2, with a weak D call TRBD2 (6 bases). CDR3 size: 15 residues. The germline CDR1 and CDR2 sequences are SGHTA and FQGNSA. The ends were cut back, 1 base at V and 0 bases at J, with 10 bases in the middle. The variable domain in full, with the rest retrieved from reference TRBV7-2 and TRBJ2-7, is GAGVSQSPSNKVTEKGKDVELRCDPISGHTALYWYRQSLGQGLEFLIYFQGNSAPDKSGLPSDRFSAERTGGSVSTLTIQRTQQEDSAVYLCASSLVAGSSYEQYFGPGTRLTVT.

The V and J genes are TRBV20-1 and TRBJ1-1; D remains ambiguous. Trimming cost V 6 bases and J 4 bases, with 9 bases left between them. CDR3 length: 11 amino acids. In germline, CDR1 is DFQATT, CDR2 SNEGSKA (reference sequence). This CDR3 reads CSASRSTEAFF. In DNA, the CDR3 is TGCAGTGCGTCGCGGAGCACTGAAGCTTTCTTT.

This chain uses TRBV19 with TRBJ2-4; 7 nucleotides align to TRBD2. J gave up 0 bases and V 7 bases, and 15 bases lay outside the gene matches. The length of the CDR3 is 18 residues. CDR1 LNHDA and CDR2 SQIVND come from the germline V gene (reference sequence). The DNA for the CDR3 is TGTGCCAGTACGGCGGGAGACGGGAGGCAACTAGCCAAAAACATTCAGTACTTC. This gives the protein CASTAGDGRQLAKNIQYF.

The gene calls are TRBV24-1 and TRBJ2-1; TRBD2 is a possible D gene (6 bases). There are 15 residues in the CDR3. Germline lookup yields CDR1 KGHDR and CDR2 SFDVKD. Between the trimmed V and J ends, which lost 2 bases and 7 bases, there was a span of 14 bases. The CDR3 DNA sequence: TGTGCCACCAGTGATTATGGCTGGGACTTTAATGAGCAGTTCTTC. Translation: CATSDYGWDFNEQFF.

The chain couples TRBV3-1 (or the pseudogene TRBV3-2) to TRBJ1-2; 7 bases match TRBD1. The junction had 19 bases not matched to a gene; V was cut back by 3 bases and J by 6 bases. From germline, CDR1 is LGHDT and CDR2 YNNKEL (reference sequence). The CDR3 consists of 18 residues. The CDR3 loop reads CASSQLAQGVRLLHGYTF. The CDR3 DNA is TGTGCCAGCAGCCAGTTAGCGCAGGGGGTCAGACTCCTCCATGGCTACACCTTC.

This chain uses TRBV5-4 with TRBJ1-3; TRBD1 is a possible D gene (5 bases). V was clipped by 2 bases and J by 4 bases, with 13 bases between them. The CDR3 contains 15 residues. Germline CDR1 and CDR2: SGHNT and YYREEE (reference sequence). The CDR3: CASSLGGAMGNTIYF. The CDR3 bases are TGTGCCAGCAGCTTAGGAGGGGCCATGGGAAACACCATATATTTT.

J is TRBJ2-7 and V is TRBV4-1, with D unclear. This CDR3 spans 15 amino acids. CDR1 and CDR2 from the germline V gene are MGHRA and YSYEKL. V was pared by 0 bases and J by 0 bases, with 9 bases between. The CDR3 is CASSQEPTDSYEQYF. The CDR3 bases are TGCGCCAGCAGCCAAGAACCGACTGACTCCTACGAGCAGTACTTC.

V is TRBV5-6 and J is TRBJ2-3; 8 bases fit TRBD2. Germline V gene data show CDR1 as SGHDT and CDR2 as YYEEEE. The V and J ends lost 4 bases and 0 bases, in that order; junction bases with no gene match: 7. The CDR3 totals 16 residues. CDR3 DNA sequence: TGTGCCAGCAGCCGACGACTAGCGCATAGCACAGATACGCAGTATTTT. This sequence encodes CASSRRLAHSTDTQYF.

V gene TRBV19 combines with J gene TRBJ2-7; D remains ambiguous. The CDR3 extends over 14 amino acids. Trimming cost V 0 bases and J 6 bases, with 12 bases left between them. CDR1 and CDR2 from the germline V gene are LNHDA and SQIVND (reference sequence). The CDR3 coding sequence is TGTGCCAGTAGTATAGATCTTGGTAGGAGCGAGCAGTACTTC. Its protein product is CASSIDLGRSEQYF.

In nucleotides, the CDR3 is TGTGCCACCAGTGACCCAAGGCAGGGTTCGGGCGAGCAGTACTTC. It yields the protein CATSDPRQGSGEQYF. This rearrangement joins TRBV24-1 to TRBJ2-7; possibly TRBD1 for D (5 bases). The CDR3 length is 15 residues. V was shortened by 4 bases and J by 6 bases, with 18 bases between the two germline ends. The V gene's germline CDR1 is KGHDR and CDR2 SFDVKD.

The CDR3 DNA is TGTGCCAGCAGCTTGAGAACAGGGGTCTATAATTCACCCCTCCACTTT. Its translation is CASSLRTGVYNSPLHF. The V and J genes are TRBV5-8 and TRBJ1-6; 7 positions agree with TRBD1. CDR3 length: 16 residues. V trimming: 1 base; J trimming: 3 bases; junction bases outside the gene matches: 4. Germline lookup yields CDR1 SGHTS and CDR2 YDEGEE.

The rearrangement joins TRBV28 to TRBJ1-1; D unresolved. Between the trimmed V and J ends, which lost 1 base and 7 bases, there was a span of 22 bases. Per germline, CDR1 MDHEN and CDR2 SYDVKM. The CDR3 sequence is 17 residues long. CDR3 DNA: TGTGCCAGCAGTTTATTAGCCTCCTCCCCGGGATCCTATGAAGCTTTCTTT. Protein: CASSLLASSPGSYEAFF.

The V gene is TRBV12-3 or TRBV12-4, the J gene TRBJ1-2, with TRBD1 as a possible D gene (5 bases). CDR3 length: 13 residues. Trimming removed 3 bases from V and 8 bases from J, with 13 bases in between. The CDR3 nucleotides are TGTGCCAGCAGTTTCGACAGCCTGGGGGGCTACACCTTC. This encodes CASSFDSLGGYTF.

The chain combines TRBV5-4 with TRBJ2-5; a weak D match, TRBD2 (5 bases). The CDR3 runs 13 residues. Germline V lookup: CDR1 SGHNT, CDR2 YYREEE (reference sequence). The germline V and J ends were trimmed by 6 bases and 4 bases, with 13 bases remaining between them. CDR3: CASKSHGIETQYF. The CDR3 DNA is TGTGCCAGCAAGTCGCACGGGATAGAGACCCAGTACTTC.

This clone was seen just once. J is TRBJ1-2 and V is TRBV11-1; D gene unclear. CDR1 SGHAT and CDR2 FQDESV come from the germline V gene (reference sequence). The CDR3 is made up of 15 amino acids. Trimming left V 1 base short and J 5 bases short, with 14 bases between. CDR3 bases: TGTGCCAGCAGCTTAGGAGACTCTACCCTTTATGGCTACACCTTC. Translating it yields CASSLGDSTLYGYTF.

In nucleotides, the CDR3 is TGTGCCAGCAGTCTCAGTCTTTCGGGCTACACCTTC. It translates to CASSLSLSGYTF. The V and J genes are TRBV28 and TRBJ1-2; D is unclear. With 5 bases removed from V and 8 bases from J, the gap between germline ends came to 12 bases. CDR1 and CDR2 (germline): MDHEN, SYDVKM. There are 12 residues in the CDR3.

The V and J genes are TRBV3-1 (or the pseudogene TRBV3-2) and TRBJ2-5; D ambiguous. CDR1 and CDR2 (germline): LGHDT, YNNKEL (reference sequence). This CDR3 has 13 amino acids. The V end was cut by 7 bases, the J end by 0 bases, with 9 bases between. The CDR3 DNA reads TGTGCCAGCAACCTCAGGCACCAAGAGACCCAGTACTTC. It yields the protein CASNLRHQETQYF.

V is TRBV5-5 and J is TRBJ2-3; D unclear. This CDR3 is built from 15 residues. Germline V gene sequence: CDR1 SGHKS, CDR2 YYEKEE (reference sequence). Trimming took 2 bases from V and 0 from J, leaving 10 bases between them. CDR3 loop: CASSLLAGSTDTQYF. The CDR3 DNA sequence: TGTGCCAGCAGCTTACTGGCAGGAAGCACAGATACGCAGTATTTT.